This TCR beta chain is from a study of PD-L1 blockade in urothelial cancer. The method was immunoSEQ multiplex PCR; TCRdb's version includes in-frame clones alone and lacks a portion of them. The data contain roughly 29,000 clones, around 85% of them seen just once; the ten biggest clones take up around 2%. The receptor's source is a man aged 45-65 years with urothelial cancer. This material consisted of PBMCs, taken around atezolizumab (anti-PD-L1) treatment.

The CDR3 sequence: CASRDGQTRGETQYF. Here the CDR3 DNA reads TGTGCCAGCAGGGACGGACAGACAAGAGGGGAGACCCAGTACTTC. V and J are TRBV6-6 and TRBJ2-5; D may be TRBD1 (6 bases). Per germline, CDR1 MNHNY and CDR2 SVGAGI (reference sequence). V was shortened by 6 bases and J by 5 bases, with 19 bases between the two germline ends. The CDR3 loop spans 15 amino acids.